This entry is about one TCR beta chain. This sample is drawn from a study of shared clonotypes between healthy human individuals. The CDR3 sequence is 15 residues long. With 4 bases removed from V and 3 bases from J, the gap between germline ends came to 15 bases. Germline V lookup: CDR1 SGHDN, CDR2 FVKESK. Method: immunoSEQ multiplex PCR; TCRdb's copy keeps in-frame clones and lacks some. The table records under 2.5 million clones, under 95% of them present only once. Sequences were obtained from naive CD4+ T cells from PBMCs. Subset meaning: CD45RA+ positively selected. The source of this sequence is a young man in good health. Some clones in this sample may be carry-over from other donors' samples. V gene TRBV14 combines with J gene TRBJ1-1; D gene ambiguous. CDR3 loop: CASSLDLGQDTEAFF. The CDR3 DNA reads as TGTGCCAGCAGCCTCGACTTGGGTCAGGACACTGAAGCTTTCTTT.